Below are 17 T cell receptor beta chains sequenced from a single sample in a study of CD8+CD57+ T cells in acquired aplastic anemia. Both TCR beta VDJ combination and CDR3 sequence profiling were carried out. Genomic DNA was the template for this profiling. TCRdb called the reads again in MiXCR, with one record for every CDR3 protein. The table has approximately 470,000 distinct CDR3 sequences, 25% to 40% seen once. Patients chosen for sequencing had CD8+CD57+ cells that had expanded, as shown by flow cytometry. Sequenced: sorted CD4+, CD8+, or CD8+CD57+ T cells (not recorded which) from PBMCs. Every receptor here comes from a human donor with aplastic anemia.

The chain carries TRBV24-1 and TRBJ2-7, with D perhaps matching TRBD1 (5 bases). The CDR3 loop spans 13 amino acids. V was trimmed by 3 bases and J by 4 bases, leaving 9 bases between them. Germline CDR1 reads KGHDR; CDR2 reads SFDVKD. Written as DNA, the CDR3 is TGTGCCACCAGTGATAACGACAGATACGAGCAGTACTTC. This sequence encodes CATSDNDRYEQYF.

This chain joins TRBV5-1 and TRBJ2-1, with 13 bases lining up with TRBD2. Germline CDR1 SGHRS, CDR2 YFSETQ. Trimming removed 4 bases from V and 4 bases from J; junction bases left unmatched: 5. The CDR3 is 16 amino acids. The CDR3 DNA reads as TGCGCCAGCAGCCAGGGGACTAGCGGGGTGTACAATGAGCAGTTCTTC. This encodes CASSQGTSGVYNEQFF.

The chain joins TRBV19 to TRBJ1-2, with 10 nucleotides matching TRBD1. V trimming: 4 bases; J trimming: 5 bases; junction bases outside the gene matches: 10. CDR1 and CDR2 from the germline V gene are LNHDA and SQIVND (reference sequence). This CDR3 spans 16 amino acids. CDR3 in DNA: TGTGCCAGTAGTACCTCCGGGACAGGGGTGGGGTATGGCTACACCTTC. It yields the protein CASSTSGTGVGYGYTF.

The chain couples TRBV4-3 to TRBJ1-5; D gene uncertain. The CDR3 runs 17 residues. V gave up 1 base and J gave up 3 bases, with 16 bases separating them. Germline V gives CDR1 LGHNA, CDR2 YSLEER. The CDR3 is CASSQAFEGIANQPQHF. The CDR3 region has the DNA TGCGCCAGCAGCCAAGCGTTCGAAGGAATTGCCAATCAGCCCCAGCATTTT.

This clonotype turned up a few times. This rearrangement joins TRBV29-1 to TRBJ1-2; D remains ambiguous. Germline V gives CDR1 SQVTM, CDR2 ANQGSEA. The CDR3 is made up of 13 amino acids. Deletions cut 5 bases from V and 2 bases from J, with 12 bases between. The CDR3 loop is CSVLVQTNYGYTF. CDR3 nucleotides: TGCAGCGTTTTAGTGCAGACGAACTATGGCTACACCTTC. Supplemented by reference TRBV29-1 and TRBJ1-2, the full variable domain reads SAVISQKPSRDICQRGTSLTIQCQVDSQVTMMFWYRQQPGQSLTLIATANQGSEATYESGFVIDKFPISRPNLTFSTLTVSNMSPEDSSIYLCSVLVQTNYGYTFGSGTRLTVV.

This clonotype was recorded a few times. The CDR3 region is CASSYSYGGRKNTEAFF. As DNA, the CDR3 is TGTGCCAGCAGTTACTCATATGGTGGGCGCAAGAACACTGAAGCTTTCTTT. The rearrangement joins TRBV6-5 to TRBJ1-1, with no clear D. Trimming left V 0 bases short and J 1 base short, with 15 bases between. CDR3 length: 17 residues. Germline assignment: CDR1 MNHEY and CDR2 SVGAGI.

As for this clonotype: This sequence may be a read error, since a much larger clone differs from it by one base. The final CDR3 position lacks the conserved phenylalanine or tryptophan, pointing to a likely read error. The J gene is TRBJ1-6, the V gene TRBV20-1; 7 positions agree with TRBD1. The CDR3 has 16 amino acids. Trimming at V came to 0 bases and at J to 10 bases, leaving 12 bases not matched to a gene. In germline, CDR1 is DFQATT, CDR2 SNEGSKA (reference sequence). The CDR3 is CSAREGKGGRGSPLHS. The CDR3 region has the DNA TGCAGTGCTAGAGAGGGTAAAGGGGGCCGCGGATCACCCCTCCACTCT.

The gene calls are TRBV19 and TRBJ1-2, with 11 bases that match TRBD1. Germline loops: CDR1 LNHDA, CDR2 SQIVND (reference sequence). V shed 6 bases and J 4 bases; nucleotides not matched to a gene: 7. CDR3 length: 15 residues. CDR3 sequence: CASRRTGGGFYGYTF. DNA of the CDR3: TGTGCCAGTAGGCGGACAGGGGGCGGATTCTATGGCTACACCTTC.

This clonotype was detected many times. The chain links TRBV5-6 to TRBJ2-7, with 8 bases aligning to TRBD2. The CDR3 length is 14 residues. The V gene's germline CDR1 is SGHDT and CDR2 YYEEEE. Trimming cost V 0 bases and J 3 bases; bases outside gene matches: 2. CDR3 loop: CASSLELAVYEQYF. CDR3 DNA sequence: TGTGCCAGCAGCTTGGAACTAGCGGTCTACGAGCAGTACTTC.

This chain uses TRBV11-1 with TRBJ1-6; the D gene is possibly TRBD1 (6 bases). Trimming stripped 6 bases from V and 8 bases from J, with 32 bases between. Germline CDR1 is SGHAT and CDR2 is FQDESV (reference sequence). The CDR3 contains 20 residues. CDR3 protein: CASSYDRPNREGTSYSPLHF. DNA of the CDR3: TGTGCCAGCAGTTACGACCGACCGAACAGGGAGGGGACCTCCTATTCACCCCTCCACTTT.

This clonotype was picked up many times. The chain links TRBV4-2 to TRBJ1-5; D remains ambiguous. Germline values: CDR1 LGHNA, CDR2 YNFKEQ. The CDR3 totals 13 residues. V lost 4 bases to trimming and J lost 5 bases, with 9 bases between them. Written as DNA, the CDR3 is TGTGCCAGCAGCCCCGAGGGAGATCAGCCCCAGCATTTT. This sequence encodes CASSPEGDQPQHF.

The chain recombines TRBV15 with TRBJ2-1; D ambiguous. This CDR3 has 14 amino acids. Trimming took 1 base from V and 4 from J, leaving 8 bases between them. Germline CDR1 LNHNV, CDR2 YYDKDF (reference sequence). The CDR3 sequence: CATSRVTLYNEQFF. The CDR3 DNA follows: TGTGCCACCAGCAGAGTCACGTTATACAATGAGCAGTTCTTC.

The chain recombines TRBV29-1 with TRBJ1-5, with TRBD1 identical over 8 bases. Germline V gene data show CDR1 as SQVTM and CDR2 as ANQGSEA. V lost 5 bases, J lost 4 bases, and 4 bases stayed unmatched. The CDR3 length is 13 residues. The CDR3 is CSVTDRGNQPQHF. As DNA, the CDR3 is TGCAGCGTTACTGACAGGGGAAATCAGCCCCAGCATTTT. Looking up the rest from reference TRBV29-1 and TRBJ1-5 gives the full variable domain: SAVISQKPSRDICQRGTSLTIQCQVDSQVTMMFWYRQQPGQSLTLIATANQGSEATYESGFVIDKFPISRPNLTFSTLTVSNMSPEDSSIYLCSVTDRGNQPQHFGDGTRLSIL.

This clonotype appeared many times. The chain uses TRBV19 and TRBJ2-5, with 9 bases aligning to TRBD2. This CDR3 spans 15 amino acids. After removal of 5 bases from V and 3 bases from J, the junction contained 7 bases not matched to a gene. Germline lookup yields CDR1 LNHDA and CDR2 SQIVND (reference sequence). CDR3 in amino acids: CASSLNRLAEETQYF. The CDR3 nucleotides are TGTGCCAGTAGTCTCAACCGACTAGCGGAAGAGACCCAGTACTTC.

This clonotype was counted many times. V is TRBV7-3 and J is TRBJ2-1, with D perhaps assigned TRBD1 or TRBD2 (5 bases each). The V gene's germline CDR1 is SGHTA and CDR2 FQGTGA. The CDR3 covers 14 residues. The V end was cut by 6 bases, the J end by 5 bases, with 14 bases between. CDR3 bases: TGTGCCAGCAGTCGGGACGGAGTTGACAATGAGCAGTTCTTC. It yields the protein CASSRDGVDNEQFF.

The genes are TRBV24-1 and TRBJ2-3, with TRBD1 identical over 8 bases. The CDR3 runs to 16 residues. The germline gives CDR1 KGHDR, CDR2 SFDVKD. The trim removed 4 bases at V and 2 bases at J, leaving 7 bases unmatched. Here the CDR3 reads CATSEAGTGATDTQYF. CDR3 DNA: TGTGCCACCAGTGAGGCCGGGACAGGAGCCACAGATACGCAGTATTTT.

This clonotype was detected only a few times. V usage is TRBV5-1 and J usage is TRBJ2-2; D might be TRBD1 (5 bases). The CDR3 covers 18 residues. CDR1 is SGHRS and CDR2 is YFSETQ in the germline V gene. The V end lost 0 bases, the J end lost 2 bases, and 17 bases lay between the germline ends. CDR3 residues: CASSLGGAFALNTGELFF. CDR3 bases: TGCGCCAGCAGCTTGGGGGGCGCGTTCGCTCTCAACACCGGGGAGCTGTTTTTT.